The clone carrying this T cell receptor (beta chain) was recorded a few times. Its antigen remains unknown. V was shortened by 4 bases and J by 0 bases, with 14 bases between the two germline ends. The CDR3 is 16 residues long. Germline CDR1 is SGHRS and CDR2 is YFSETQ. The data were obtained in a study of T-cell memory formation after mild COVID-19. Study-level points and caveats: Contracting CD8+ clones were enriched in EMRA, CD4+ mainly in CM and EM. Certain responding clones were present in pre-infection memory, suggesting participation of cross-reactive memory.

Employing constant-segment primers, 5'RACE generated TCR alpha and TCR beta cDNA libraries bearing sample barcodes and UMIs. TCRdb processed the 5' RACE reads anew with MiXCR; each CDR3 protein has one entry. The table lists about 360,000 distinct CDR3 sequences, approximately 15% of them singletons. The TCR comes from a man younger than 30 who had mild COVID-19 (a few samples of this study predate the infection). Cell type and time point are not known. Sequencing used PBMCs or a T cell subset sorted from them (not recorded which). The chain combines TRBV5-1 with TRBJ2-1; D may be TRBD1 (6 bases). CDR3 in DNA: TGCGCCAGCAGCATGGGACACCCTAGCTCCTACAATGAGCAGTTCTTC. Its protein product is CASSMGHPSSYNEQFF.